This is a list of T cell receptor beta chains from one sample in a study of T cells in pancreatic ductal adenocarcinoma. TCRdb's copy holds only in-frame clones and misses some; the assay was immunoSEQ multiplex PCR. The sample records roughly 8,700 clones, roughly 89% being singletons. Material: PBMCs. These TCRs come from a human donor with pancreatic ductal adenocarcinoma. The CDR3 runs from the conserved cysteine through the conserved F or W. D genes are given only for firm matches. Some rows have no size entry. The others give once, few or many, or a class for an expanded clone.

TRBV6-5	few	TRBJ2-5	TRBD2	CASSYSGLAKETQYF	TGTGCCAGCAGTTACTCGGGACTAGCGAAAGAGACCCAGTACTTC
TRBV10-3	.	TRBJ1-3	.	CAISPQGFSGNTIYF	TGTGCCATCAGCCCACAGGGATTCTCTGGAAACACCATATATTTT
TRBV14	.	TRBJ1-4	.	CASSQPRGKGNEKLFF	TGTGCCAGCAGCCAGCCTAGGGGCAAGGGGAATGAAAAACTGTTTTTT
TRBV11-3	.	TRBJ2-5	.	CASSPAATQETQYF	TGTGCCAGCAGCCCGGCGGCTACGCAAGAGACCCAGTACTTC
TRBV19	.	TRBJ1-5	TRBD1	CASSMGQGAGQPQHF	TGTGCCAGTAGTATGGGACAGGGGGCGGGACAGCCCCAGCATTTT
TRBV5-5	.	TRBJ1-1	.	CASSSQGNTEAFF	TGTGCCAGCAGCTCCCAGGGGAACACTGAAGCTTTCTTT
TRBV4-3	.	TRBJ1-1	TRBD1	CASSHADRVNTEAFF	TGCGCCAGCAGCCATGCTGACAGGGTGAACACTGAAGCTTTCTTT
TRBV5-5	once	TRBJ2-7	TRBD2	CASSLSSGGGAYEQYF	TGTGCCAGCAGCCTCTCCTCGGGCGGGGGAGCCTACGAGCAGTACTTC
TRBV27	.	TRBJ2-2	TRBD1	CASSLTPTGMPNTGELFF	TGTGCCAGCAGTTTAACCCCGACAGGGATGCCGAACACCGGGGAGCTGTTTTTT
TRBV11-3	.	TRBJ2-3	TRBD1	CASSKGTGTPGTSTDTQYF	TGTGCCAGCAGCAAGGGGACAGGGACTCCTGGTACGAGCACAGATACGCAGTATTTT
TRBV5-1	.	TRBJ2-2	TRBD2	CASSFTGLATTGELFF	TGCGCCAGCAGCTTCACGGGACTAGCAACGACCGGGGAGCTGTTTTTT
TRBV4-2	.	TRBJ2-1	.	CASSQVGDLYNEQFF	TGTGCCAGCAGCCAAGTCGGGGACTTATACAATGAGCAGTTCTTC
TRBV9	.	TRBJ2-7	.	CASSVQAGASEQYF	TGTGCCAGCAGCGTCCAGGCGGGGGCTAGCGAGCAGTACTTC